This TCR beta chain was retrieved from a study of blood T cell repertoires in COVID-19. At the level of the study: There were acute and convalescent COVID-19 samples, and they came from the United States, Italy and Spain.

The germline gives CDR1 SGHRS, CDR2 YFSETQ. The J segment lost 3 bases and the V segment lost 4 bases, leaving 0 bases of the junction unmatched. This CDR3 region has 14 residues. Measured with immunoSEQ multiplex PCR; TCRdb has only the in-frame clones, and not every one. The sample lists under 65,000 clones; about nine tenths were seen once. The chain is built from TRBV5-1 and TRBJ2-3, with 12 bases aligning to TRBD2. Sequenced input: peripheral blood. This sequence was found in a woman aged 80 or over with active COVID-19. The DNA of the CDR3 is TGCGCCAGCAGCACTAGCGGGGGGACAGATACGCAGTATTTT. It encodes CASSTSGGTDTQYF.